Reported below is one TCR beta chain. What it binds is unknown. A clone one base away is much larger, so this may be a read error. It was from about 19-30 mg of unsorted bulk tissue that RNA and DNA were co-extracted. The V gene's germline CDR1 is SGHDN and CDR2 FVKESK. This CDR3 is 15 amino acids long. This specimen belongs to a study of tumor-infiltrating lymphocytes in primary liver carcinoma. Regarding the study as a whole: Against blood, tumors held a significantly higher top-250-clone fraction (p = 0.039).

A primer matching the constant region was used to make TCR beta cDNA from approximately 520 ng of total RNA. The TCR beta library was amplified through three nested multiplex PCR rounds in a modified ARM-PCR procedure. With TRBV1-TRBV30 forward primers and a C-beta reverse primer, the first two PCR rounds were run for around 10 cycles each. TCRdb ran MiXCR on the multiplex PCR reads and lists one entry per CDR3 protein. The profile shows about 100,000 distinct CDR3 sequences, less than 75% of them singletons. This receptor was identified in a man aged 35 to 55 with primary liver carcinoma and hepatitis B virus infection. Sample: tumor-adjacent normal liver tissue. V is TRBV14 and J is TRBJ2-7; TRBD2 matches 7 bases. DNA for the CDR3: TGTGCCAGAAGCCAGGGACTGGCGGGAGTGAAAGAGCAGTACTTC. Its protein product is CARSQGLAGVKEQYF.